The 5 T cell receptor beta chains presented below share a single source sample, sequenced in a study of spatial heterogeneity in lung cancer. Using its own MiXCR run on the 5' RACE reads, TCRdb lists one record per CDR3 protein. The data contain about 22,000 distinct CDR3 sequences, over 4.5% of them singletons. The time point is: sample taken at primary tumor resection. Extraction of whole RNA from tumor, nontumor lung or frozen PBMC preceded unsorted sequencing. This specimen was PBMCs, taken at surgery. The receptors were gathered from a male donor with early-stage non-small cell lung cancer.

Ten or more counts support this clonotype. The chain combines TRBV29-1 with TRBJ2-7; a weak D match, TRBD1 (6 bases). Germline V gene data show CDR1 as SQVTM and CDR2 as ANQGSEA. Trimming cost V 4 bases and J 2 bases, with 15 bases left between them. The CDR3 extends over 14 amino acids. CDR3: CSVVLGHVTYEQYF. The CDR3 nucleotides read TGCAGCGTTGTTCTGGGACACGTCACCTACGAGCAGTACTTC.

This clonotype was found many times. The chain joins TRBV12-3 or TRBV12-4 to TRBJ2-1; 9 bases map to TRBD1. CDR3 length: 15 residues. Germline trimming cut 4 bases from V and 4 bases from J; bases unmatched to any gene: 5. CDR3 nucleotides: TGTGCCAGCAGTTGGGGACAGGGTGGTTACAATGAGCAGTTCTTC. Its protein is CASSWGQGGYNEQFF.

This clonotype has ten or more counts. The J gene is TRBJ2-3, the V gene TRBV10-2, with D possibly matching TRBD1 (6 bases). Looked up from germline, CDR1 is WSHSY and CDR2 is SAAADI. V dropped 6 bases and J dropped 4 bases, with 11 bases sitting between them. This CDR3 has 13 residues. The CDR3 protein is CASRVGGADTQYF. In nucleotides, the CDR3 is TGCGCCAGCAGAGTTGGGGGCGCAGATACGCAGTATTTT.

This clonotype showed up just a few times. The rearrangement links TRBV28 to TRBJ2-3, with D perhaps matching TRBD2 (6 bases). CDR1 and CDR2 (germline): MDHEN, SYDVKM. This CDR3 contains 14 residues. Between the trimmed V and J ends, which lost 5 bases and 7 bases, there was a span of 16 bases. The CDR3 is CASSPTGAGNTQYF. The CDR3 bases are TGTGCCAGCAGTCCTACCGGCGCGGGGAATACGCAGTATTTT.

This clonotype showed up many times. This CDR3 is CASSQGTLAGRSYNEQFF. CDR3 DNA: TGTGCCAGCAGCCAAGGAACTTTAGCGGGACGCTCCTACAATGAGCAGTTCTTC. This chain connects TRBV4-2 to TRBJ2-1, with TRBD2 identical over 8 bases. CDR3 length: 18 amino acids. The germline CDR1 and CDR2 sequences are LGHNA and YNFKEQ. Losses at the gene ends were 1 base for V and 0 bases for J; bases not matched to a gene: 8.